The T cell receptor beta chain described here comes from a study of liver allograft versus peripheral blood T cells (TCRdb year 2020). With regard to the full study: T cell receptor repertoires present within transplanted livers were compared with repertoires in the peripheral blood of liver transplant recipients. Summary of the overall study and its limitations: The T cell receptor repertoires within liver allografts were reported to be different from the T cell receptor repertoires detected in peripheral blood.

V sheds 6 bases and J sheds 2 bases, leaving 8 bases between their ends. The germline V gene (reference sequence) sets CDR1 to MNHNY and CDR2 to SVGAGI. From the cysteine up to the phenylalanine, the CDR3 has a length of 12 residues. Solely the CDR3 DNA is kept, with 36 bases framed from the first base. Sequencing used an Illumina MiSeq. Starting from the raw public reads, TCRdb applied fastp trimming at Q25, assembled clones with MiXCR and retained in-frame beta chains. Rows merge per CDR3 protein into single entries with the most common DNA and genes. The table for this sample lists roughly 10,000 distinct CDR3 sequences; around 18% of them were counted only once. About 1.2% of the sample is in the top ten clones. Judged by its sample share, this clonotype qualifies as medium-sized (0.01 to 0.1%). Its cognate antigen has yet to be identified. Base quality data are lacking; no much larger clone is found one base away.

The rearranged chain carries TRBV6-6 and TRBJ2-7; TRBD1 is a possible D gene, resting on 6 matching bases. The TCR originated in a human patient who had a liver transplant. Because of the transplant, the T cells may be the graft donor's rather than the patient's own. This receptor carries the CDR3 CASRGGTYEQYF. The sequence in DNA is TGTGCCAGCAGAGGGGGTACCTACGAGCAGTACTTC.